One T cell receptor (beta chain) is described in this entry. J lost 4 bases, V lost 5 bases, and 9 bases had no gene match. Germline CDR1 and CDR2: SGHRS and YFSETQ. The length of the CDR3 is 15 residues. The data derive from a study of blood T cell repertoires in COVID-19. Overall study context: Donors in the United States, Italy and Spain gave samples during acute or convalescent COVID-19. T cells, B-cell-depleted T cells, or PBMCs provided the cDNA or gDNA that served as material.

Per the original methods: Amplification of reference gene primers was used by the study to estimate nucleated cell counts. Profiled with immunoSEQ multiplex PCR; TCRdb holds only in-frame clones, not every one. That table is the source of V, J and clone size, and D and trimming were worked out from the DNA. The sample consists of 90,000 or so clones, roughly 88% of them appearing once. Sequencing was done on a sample of peripheral blood. The chain couples TRBV5-1 to TRBJ1-3; TRBD1 matches at 7 bases. This clonotype was obtained from a man aged 55 to 69 with acute or convalescent COVID-19. This CDR3 is CASSIAGTEGNTIYF. The DNA for the CDR3 is TGCGCCAGCAGTATCGCAGGGACAGAAGGAAACACCATATATTTT.